This T cell receptor (beta chain) was profiled in a study of blood T cell repertoires in COVID-19. Study as a whole: Acute and convalescent COVID-19 specimens originated in the United States, Italy and Spain. Nucleic acid was either cDNA or gDNA, and it came from T cells, B-cell-depleted T cells, or PBMCs.

This CDR3 contains 13 residues. The V gene lost 2 bases and the J gene lost 0 bases, with 5 bases spanning the gap. Authors' processing steps: Using reference gene primer amplification, nucleated cell counts were estimated. The repertoire was sequenced with immunoSEQ multiplex PCR; TCRdb's copy has only in-frame clones and lacks some. V, J and clone size were drawn from that table, and D and trimming were deduced from the DNA. Of over 250,000 clones in the sample, 83% are singletons; the top ten hold around 10%. The source of this sequence is a woman in her fifties or sixties who had recovered from COVID-19. The sequenced material came from peripheral blood. V and J are TRBV12-3 or TRBV12-4 and TRBJ2-7; D not certain. CDR3 bases: TGTGCCAGCAGTTTACGGAGCTCCTACGAGCAGTACTTC. Translated, it gives CASSLRSSYEQYF.